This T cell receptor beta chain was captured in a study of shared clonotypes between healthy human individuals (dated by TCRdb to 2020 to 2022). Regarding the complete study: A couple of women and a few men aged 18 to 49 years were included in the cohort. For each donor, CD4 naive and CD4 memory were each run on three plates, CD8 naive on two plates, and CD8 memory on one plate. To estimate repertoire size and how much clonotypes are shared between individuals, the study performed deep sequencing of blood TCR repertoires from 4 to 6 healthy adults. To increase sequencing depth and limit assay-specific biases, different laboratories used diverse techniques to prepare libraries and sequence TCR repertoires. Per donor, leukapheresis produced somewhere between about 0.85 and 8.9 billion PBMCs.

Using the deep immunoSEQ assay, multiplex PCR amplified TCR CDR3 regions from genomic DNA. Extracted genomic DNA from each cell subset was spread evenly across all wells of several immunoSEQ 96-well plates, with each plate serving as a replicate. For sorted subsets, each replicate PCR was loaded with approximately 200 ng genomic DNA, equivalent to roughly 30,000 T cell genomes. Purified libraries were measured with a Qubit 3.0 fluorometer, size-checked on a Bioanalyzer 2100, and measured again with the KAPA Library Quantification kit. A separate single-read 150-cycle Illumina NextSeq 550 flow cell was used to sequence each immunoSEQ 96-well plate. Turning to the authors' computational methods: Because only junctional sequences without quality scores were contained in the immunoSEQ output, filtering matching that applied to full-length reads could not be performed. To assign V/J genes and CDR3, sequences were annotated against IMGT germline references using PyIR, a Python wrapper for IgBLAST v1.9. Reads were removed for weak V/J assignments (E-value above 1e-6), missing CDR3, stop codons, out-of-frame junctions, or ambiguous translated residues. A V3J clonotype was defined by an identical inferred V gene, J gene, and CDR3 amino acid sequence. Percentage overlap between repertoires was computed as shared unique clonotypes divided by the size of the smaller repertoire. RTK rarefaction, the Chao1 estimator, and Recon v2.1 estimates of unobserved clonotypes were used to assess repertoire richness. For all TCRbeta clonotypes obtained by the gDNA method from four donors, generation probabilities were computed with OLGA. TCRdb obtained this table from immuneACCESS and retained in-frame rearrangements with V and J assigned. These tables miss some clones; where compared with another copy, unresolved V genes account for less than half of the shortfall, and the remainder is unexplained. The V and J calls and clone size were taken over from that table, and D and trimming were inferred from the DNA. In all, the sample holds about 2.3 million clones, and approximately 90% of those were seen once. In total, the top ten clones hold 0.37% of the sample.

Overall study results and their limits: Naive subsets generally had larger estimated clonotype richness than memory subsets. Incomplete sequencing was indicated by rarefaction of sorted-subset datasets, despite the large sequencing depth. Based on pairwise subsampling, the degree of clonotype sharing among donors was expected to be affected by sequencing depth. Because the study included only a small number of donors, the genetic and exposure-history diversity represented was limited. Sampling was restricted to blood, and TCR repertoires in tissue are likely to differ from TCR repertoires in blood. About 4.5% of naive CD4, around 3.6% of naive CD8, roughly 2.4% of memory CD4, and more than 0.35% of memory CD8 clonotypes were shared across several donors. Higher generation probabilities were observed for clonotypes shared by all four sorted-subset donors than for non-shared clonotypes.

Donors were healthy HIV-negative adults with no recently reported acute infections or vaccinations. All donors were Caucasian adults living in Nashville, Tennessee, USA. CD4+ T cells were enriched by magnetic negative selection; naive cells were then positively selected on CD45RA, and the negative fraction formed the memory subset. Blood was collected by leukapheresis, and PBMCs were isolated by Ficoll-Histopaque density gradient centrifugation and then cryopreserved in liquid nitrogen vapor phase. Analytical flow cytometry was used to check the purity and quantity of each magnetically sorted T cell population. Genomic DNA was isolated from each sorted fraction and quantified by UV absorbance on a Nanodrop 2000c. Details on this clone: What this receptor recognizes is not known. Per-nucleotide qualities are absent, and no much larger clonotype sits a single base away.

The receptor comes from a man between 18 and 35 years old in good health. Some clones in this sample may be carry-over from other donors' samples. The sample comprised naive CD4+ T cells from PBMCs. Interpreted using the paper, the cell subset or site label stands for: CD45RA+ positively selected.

The CDR3 is CATSARDRVAQPQHF. The DNA sequence is given as TGTGCCACCAGCGCCCGGGACAGGGTGGCTCAGCCCCAGCATTTT. The rearrangement joined TRBV15 to TRBJ1-5; 9 central bases correspond to TRBD1. Including the terminal cysteine and phenylalanine, the CDR3 comprises 15 residues. Only the CDR3 part of the read is kept: 45 bases, read in frame from the first base. CDR1 and CDR2 (LNHNV, YYDKDF) derive from the germline V gene (reference sequence). The junction shows trimming of 5 bases on V and 6 bases on J, and the gene matches do not reach 8 bases of it.